One and the same sample provided the 23 T cell receptor beta chains below, sequenced in a study of neurological immune-mediated disorders. The time point is: longitudinal time-point 3. TCRdb used MiXCR to reprocess the 5' RACE reads, holding one entry per CDR3 protein. The sample contains fewer than 110,000 distinct CDR3 sequences, 10% to 13% of which appear only once. The sequenced material came from PBMCs. These receptors all come from a female donor with HTLV-1-associated myelopathy (HAM/TSP).

This clonotype has a count of ten or more. The chain joins TRBV28 to TRBJ2-2; TRBD1 might be the D (6 bases). Germline CDR1 reads MDHEN; CDR2 reads SYDVKM. V lost 5 bases and J 3 bases, leaving 13 bases between the germline ends. The CDR3 has 15 residues. The CDR3 DNA is TGTGCCAGCAGTCCCGGAACAGGGTACACCGGGGAGCTGTTTTTT. Translation: CASSPGTGYTGELFF.

This clonotype was seen ten or more times. One end of the junction is discordant with germline, which a read error may explain. The chain has TRBV6-5 and TRBJ2-3; a possible D gene is TRBD1 (6 bases). CDR1 MNHEY and CDR2 SVGAGI come from the germline V gene. The CDR3 loop spans 14 amino acids. The CDR3 nucleotides are TGTGCCAGCAGCTACTCGATCAGGGGAGATACGCAGTATTTT. Translating it yields CASSYSIRGDTQYF.

Ten or more counts support this clonotype. The rearrangement joins TRBV4-1 to TRBJ2-3; D call uncertain. CDR1 and CDR2 from the germline V gene are MGHRA and YSYEKL. Between the trimmed V and J ends, which lost 4 bases and 4 bases, there was a span of 15 bases. There are 15 residues in the CDR3. CDR3 protein: CASSPPGPTPDTQYF. In DNA, the CDR3 is TGCGCCAGCAGCCCCCCTGGTCCCACACCAGATACGCAGTATTTT.

As regards this clonotype: One end of the junction fails to match germline, which may point to a read error. The chain links TRBV28 to TRBJ2-7; 9 bases align to TRBD1. Germline V CDR1 and CDR2: MDHEN, SYDVKM. The CDR3 runs 15 residues. CDR3 residues: CTSRLRDRVSHEQYF. CDR3 nucleotides: TGTACCAGCAGGCTCCGGGACAGGGTTTCCCACGAGCAGTACTTC.

This clonotype was detected ten times or more. The V call is TRBV7-9, the J call TRBJ1-1; D gene uncertain. Trimming stripped 5 bases from V and 8 bases from J, with 9 bases between. Germline CDR1 SEHNR, CDR2 FQNEAQ (reference sequence). The CDR3 spans 11 residues. The CDR3 bases are TGTGCCAGCAGCCTCCAGAGAGAAGCTTTCTTT. Translation: CASSLQREAFF.

This clonotype has ten or more counts. The rearrangement uses TRBV4-1 and TRBJ1-4; maybe TRBD1 (6 bases). Germline V gene sequence: CDR1 MGHRA, CDR2 YSYEKL. Trimming took off 0 bases at V and 6 bases at J, with 17 bases between the two ends. This CDR3 is built from 17 residues. CDR3 DNA sequence: TGCGCCAGCAGCCAAGATTTGGACAGTAGTCCCTATGAAAAACTGTTTTTT. It translates to CASSQDLDSSPYEKLFF.

This clonotype was observed many times. The V gene is TRBV7-2, the J gene TRBJ2-1, with D maybe TRBD2 (6 bases). Germline CDR1 SGHTA, CDR2 FQGNSA. V was shortened by 4 bases and J by 8 bases, with 18 bases between the two germline ends. The CDR3 contains 15 residues. Written as DNA, the CDR3 is TGTGCCAGCAGCTCTTCGACTAGTCCATTCGATGAGCAGTTCTTC. Translated, it gives CASSSSTSPFDEQFF.

The V and J genes are TRBV2 and TRBJ2-7; D gene ambiguous. The CDR3 spans 11 residues. Germline values: CDR1 SNHLY, CDR2 FYNNEI. V lost 5 bases to trimming and J lost 12 bases, with 14 bases between them. This CDR3 reads CASSPPRPTYF. In DNA, the CDR3 is TGTGCCAGCAGTCCCCCCCGACCCACGTACTTC.

This clonotype was counted at least ten times. This chain uses TRBV4-3 with TRBJ1-5, with D unclear. V shed 0 bases and J shed 6 bases, with 15 bases lying between them. This CDR3 is built from 16 residues. Per the germline V gene, CDR1 is LGHNA and CDR2 is YSLEER. CDR3 amino acids: CASSQERLAVLQPQHF. CDR3 in DNA: TGCGCCAGCAGCCAAGAACGGCTTGCGGTCCTTCAGCCCCAGCATTTT.

Comment on this clonotype: A single base separates this from a much larger clone, so it may be a read error. The CDR3 reads CASSLGGMETQYF. Here the CDR3 DNA reads TGCGCCAGCAGCTTGGGTGGAATGGAGACCCAGTACTTC. The chain employs TRBV5-1 and TRBJ2-5; no clear D gene. V shed 0 bases and J shed 5 bases, with 8 bases lying between them. Germline V CDR1 and CDR2: SGHRS, YFSETQ. The CDR3 loop spans 13 amino acids. Variable domain in full (rest from reference TRBV5-1 and TRBJ2-5): KAGVTQTPRYLIKTRGQQVTLSCSPISGHRSVSWYQQTPGQGLQFLFEYFSETQRNKGNFPGRFSGRQFSNSRSEMNVSTLELGDSALYLCASSLGGMETQYFGPGTRLLVL.

This clonotype has a count of ten or more. V and J are TRBV6-2 or TRBV6-3 and TRBJ1-1; D is ambiguous. Per germline, CDR1 MNHEY and CDR2 SVGEGT. CDR3 size: 14 residues. V shed 6 bases and J shed 4 bases, with 15 bases lying between them. CDR3 DNA: TGTGCCAGCAGCTCTAGGCGGGGAGGCACTGAAGCTTTCTTT. Translated, it gives CASSSRRGGTEAFF.

The chain joins TRBV4-1 to TRBJ1-1, with 10 positions matching TRBD1. Germline trimming cut 1 base from V and 0 bases from J; bases unmatched to any gene: 17. Germline CDR1 reads MGHRA; CDR2 reads YSYEKL. There are 21 residues in the CDR3. The CDR3 DNA follows: TGCGCCAGCAGCCAAGTTCCCTGGACCGACAGGGGGCGTATAATGAACACTGAAGCTTTCTTT. This translates into CASSQVPWTDRGRIMNTEAFF.

This clonotype came up many times. V gene TRBV6-5 combines with J gene TRBJ2-7; unclear D gene. CDR1 MNHEY and CDR2 SVGAGI come from the germline V gene. With 0 bases removed from V and 7 bases from J, the gap between germline ends came to 7 bases. CDR3 length equals 12 residues. The CDR3 sequence: CASSYSVGEQYF. The CDR3 coding sequence is TGTGCCAGCAGTTACTCCGTGGGGGAGCAGTACTTC.

The V call is TRBV6-6, the J call TRBJ2-2; TRBD2 aligns across 9 bases. Per the germline V gene, CDR1 is MNHNY and CDR2 is SVGAGI (reference sequence). V lost 7 bases, J lost 2 bases, and 11 bases stayed unmatched. The CDR3 sequence is 17 residues long. The chain's CDR3 is CASTIAGEFCNTGELFF. The DNA for the CDR3 is TGTGCCAGCACTATAGCGGGGGAGTTTTGCAACACCGGGGAGCTGTTTTTT.

The chain uses TRBV14 and TRBJ2-7; 7 bases line up with TRBD1. CDR1 SGHDN and CDR2 FVKESK come from the germline V gene. Trimming took 4 bases from V and 2 from J; bases not matched to a gene: 5. The CDR3 is 14 amino acids. DNA of the CDR3: TGTGCCAGCAGCCCCTGGACAGGCCCCTACGAGCAGTACTTC. This encodes CASSPWTGPYEQYF.

This clonotype showed up many times. This chain joins TRBV7-8 and TRBJ1-5, with 7 bases that match TRBD1. CDR1 and CDR2 (germline): SGHVS, FQNEAQ. This CDR3 is built from 15 residues. J gave up 0 bases and V 5 bases, and 4 bases lay outside the gene matches. CDR3: CASSLQGYSNQPQHF. The DNA of the CDR3 is TGTGCCAGCAGCCTACAGGGGTATAGCAATCAGCCCCAGCATTTT.

This clonotype occurred many times. The chain is built from TRBV11-1 and TRBJ2-1, with unresolved D. Germline CDR1 is SGHAT and CDR2 is FQDESV (reference sequence). The CDR3 totals 14 residues. V dropped 0 bases and J dropped 8 bases, with 11 bases sitting between them. CDR3 region: CASSLARSAYEQFF. The CDR3, as DNA: TGTGCCAGCAGCTTAGCGCGGTCGGCCTATGAGCAGTTCTTC.

This clonotype was seen repeatedly, ten times or more. The chain recombines TRBV6-1 with TRBJ2-6; no clear D gene. The CDR3 is 15 amino acids. V lost 2 bases, J lost 3 bases, and 8 bases lay in between. Looked up from germline, CDR1 is MNHNS and CDR2 is SASEGT. The CDR3 DNA follows: TGTGCCAGCAGTGAAAACCGGATTGGGGCCAACGTCCTGACTTTC. It codes for CASSENRIGANVLTF.

This clonotype was seen once. At one boundary the junction diverges from the germline segment, which might be a read error. The chain is built from TRBV7-2 and TRBJ2-6, with D unresolved. The CDR3 totals 15 residues. Germline V gene data show CDR1 as SGHTA and CDR2 as FQGNSA. The DNA for the CDR3 is TGTGTCAGCAGCCTCGATCCCTCTGAGGCCAACGTCCTGACTTTC. Amino acids: CVSSLDPSEANVLTF.

CDR3 in amino acids: CATGTGASTDTQYF. The CDR3 nucleotides read TGTGCCACCGGAACGGGGGCTAGCACAGATACGCAGTATTTT. V is TRBV24-1 and J is TRBJ2-3; either TRBD1 or TRBD2 may supply D (6 bases each). Trimming cost V 9 bases and J 0 bases, with 12 bases left between them. The germline V gene has CDR1 KGHDR and CDR2 SFDVKD. The CDR3 has 14 residues.

CDR3 loop: CASIKQGWNTEAFF. CDR3 DNA: TGTGCCAGCATCAAACAGGGGTGGAACACTGAAGCTTTCTTT. The V call is TRBV3-1, the J call TRBJ1-1; TRBD1 matches at 7 bases. The CDR3 consists of 14 residues. V lost 7 bases, J lost 1 base, and 6 bases stayed unmatched. CDR1 LGHDT and CDR2 YNNKEL come from the germline V gene (reference sequence).

CDR3 residues: CASSPPRDRVRYSNQPQHF. In DNA form, the CDR3 reads TGCGCCAGCAGCCCTCCCCGGGACAGGGTTCGATATAGCAATCAGCCCCAGCATTTT. This sequence joins TRBV5-1 and TRBJ1-5; TRBD1 aligns across 9 bases. Trimming cost V 4 bases and J 0 bases; bases outside gene matches: 14. The CDR3 has 19 amino acids. Per the germline V gene, CDR1 is SGHRS and CDR2 is YFSETQ.

The table lists this clonotype with a few counts. The CDR3 spells CASSLASAGGKNIQYF. CDR3 nucleotide sequence: TGTGCCAGCAGCTTGGCATCGGCGGGCGGCAAAAACATTCAGTACTTC. V gene TRBV5-5 combines with J gene TRBJ2-4, with D possibly TRBD2 on 5 matching bases. V was pared by 0 bases and J by 3 bases, with 13 bases between. The CDR3 spans 16 residues. Germline CDR1 is SGHKS and CDR2 is YYEKEE (reference sequence).